The rows below give T cell receptor beta chains drawn from one sample of a study of blood T cell repertoires in COVID-19. TCRdb keeps only in-frame clones here, not all; method: immunoSEQ multiplex PCR. This repertoire shows fewer than 150,000 clones, under 85% found once; its top ten account for approximately 5.8%. The sequencing input was peripheral blood. The receptors stem from a human donor in a cohort sampled during active COVID-19. CDR3s include the opening cysteine and the closing phenylalanine or tryptophan. The D gene is left open where the match is weak. The size field is filled for only some rows; it gives once, few, many or a size class.

v_gene	j_gene	abundance	d_gene	CDR3aa	CDR3nt
TRBV5-1	TRBJ2-5	-	-	CASSLLDSFTETQYF	TGCGCCAGCAGCTTATTGGACAGTTTTACGGAGACCCAGTACTTC
TRBV29-1	TRBJ2-1	once	-	CSGGGHPYQQFF	TGCAGCGGAGGGGGACACCCATATCAGCAGTTCTTC
TRBV2	TRBJ2-1	-	-	CASSEAQSVVRGRPYYNEQFF	TGTGCCAGCAGTGAAGCGCAGTCAGTCGTCAGGGGCCGGCCGTATTACAATGAGCAGTTCTTC
TRBV28	TRBJ2-7	-	TRBD2	CASSFNGGGSYEQYF	TGTGCCAGCAGTTTCAACGGCGGGGGGTCCTACGAGCAGTACTTC
TRBV10-3	TRBJ2-2	few	TRBD1	CAISERVGGEFGELFF	TGTGCCATCAGTGAGAGGGTAGGGGGCGAATTCGGGGAGCTGTTTTTT
TRBV6-2/TRBV6-3	TRBJ2-3	-	TRBD2	CASSWKRTSGPTDTQYF	TGTGCCAGCAGTTGGAAGAGGACTAGCGGCCCCACAGATACGCAGTATTTT
TRBV19	TRBJ2-7	-	-	CASSLQGSSYEQYF	TGTGCCAGTAGTCTCCAGGGTAGCTCCTACGAGCAGTACTTC
TRBV3-1/TRBV3-2	TRBJ2-7	once	TRBD1	CASSQGRGRSHEQYF	TGTGCCAGCAGCCAAGGCAGGGGGCGAAGCCACGAGCAGTACTTC
TRBV7-9	TRBJ2-3	-	-	CASSLALGSTDTQYF	TGTGCCAGCAGCTTAGCGCTCGGTAGCACAGATACGCAGTATTTT
TRBV28	TRBJ1-4	-	-	CASSFLLGALGEKLFF	TGTGCCAGCAGTTTTTTATTGGGGGCTTTGGGTGAAAAACTGTTTTTT
TRBV3-1/TRBV3-2	TRBJ2-7	once	TRBD2	CASSQIPKRGGEQYF	TGTGCCAGCAGCCAAATCCCTAAGCGGGGGGGAGAGCAGTACTTC
TRBV15	TRBJ2-5	-	-	CATSRDPRQETQYF	TGTGCCACCAGCAGAGATCCGAGGCAAGAGACCCAGTACTTC
TRBV6-5	TRBJ1-2	-	-	CATIGTSGYTF	TGTGCCACCATTGGGACATCTGGCTACACCTTC
TRBV6-5	TRBJ1-2	-	-	CASSYSAGPNYGYTF	TGTGCCAGCAGTTACAGTGCGGGTCCTAACTATGGCTACACCTTC
TRBV19	TRBJ2-3	-	TRBD2	CASTSVGGAKDTQYF	TGTGCCAGTACTAGCGTCGGGGGGGCCAAAGATACGCAGTATTTT
TRBV7-2	TRBJ1-5	-	-	CASSLGGHNQPQHF	TGTGCCAGCAGCTTAGGTGGACATAATCAGCCCCAGCATTTT
TRBV14	TRBJ1-4	-	TRBD1	CASSIRGGALEKLFF	TGTGCCAGCTCGATCCGAGGGGGCGCCTTAGAAAAACTGTTTTTT
TRBV7-3	TRBJ2-2	-	TRBD2	CASTPAPLAGWAGELFF	TGTGCCAGCACCCCAGCCCCACTAGCGGGATGGGCCGGGGAGCTGTTTTTT
TRBV5-1	TRBJ2-2	-	-	CASSIVNIELSVATGELFF	TGCGCCAGCAGCATTGTCAATATTGAGCTTTCGGTCGCCACCGGGGAGCTGTTTTTT
TRBV5-6	TRBJ2-7	-	TRBD1	CASSPARGRGEQYF	TGTGCCAGCAGCCCGGCCAGGGGGCGGGGCGAGCAGTACTTC
TRBV12-3/TRBV12-4	TRBJ1-2	-	TRBD1	CASRGQGLGGYTF	TGTGCCAGCAGGGGACAGGGCCTGGGGGGCTACACCTTC
TRBV10-3	TRBJ1-4	-	TRBD1	CAISESRAGGPEKLFF	TGTGCCATCAGTGAGTCGAGGGCAGGGGGTCCGGAAAAACTGTTTTTT
TRBV7-3	TRBJ2-3	once	TRBD2	CASTRGGTTDTQYF	TGTGCCAGCACTCGCGGGGGGACCACAGATACGCAGTATTTT
TRBV4-3	TRBJ2-1	-	-	CASSQAQDSYNEQFF	TGCGCCAGCAGCCAAGCACAGGACTCCTACAATGAGCAGTTCTTC
TRBV7-2	TRBJ2-3	-	TRBD2	CASSFTGGGTDTQYF	TGTGCCAGCAGCTTCACGGGGGGGGGCACAGATACGCAGTATTTT
TRBV20-1	TRBJ2-3	-	TRBD2	CSASGPGLAGVTDTQYF	TGCAGTGCTAGTGGCCCGGGACTAGCGGGGGTCACAGATACGCAGTATTTT
TRBV28	TRBJ1-3	-	-	CASRILRGSGNTIYF	TGTGCCAGCAGAATCCTTAGAGGTTCTGGAAACACCATATATTTT
TRBV4-1	TRBJ2-5	-	TRBD1	CASSQVPGQGVGGETQYF	TGCGCCAGCAGCCAAGTACCGGGACAGGGGGTAGGTGGGGAGACCCAGTACTTC
TRBV6-2/TRBV6-3	TRBJ1-1	-	TRBD1	CASSYLPGQGVNTEAFF	TGTGCCAGCAGTTACCTCCCCGGACAGGGGGTGAACACTGAAGCTTTCTTT
TRBV6-2/TRBV6-3	TRBJ2-7	-	-	CASSYPSEQYF	TGTGCCAGCAGTTACCCCTCCGAGCAGTACTTC
TRBV9	TRBJ1-1	once	TRBD1	CASSVGQGLDTEAFF	TGTGCCAGCAGCGTAGGACAGGGACTAGACACTGAAGCTTTCTTT
TRBV27	TRBJ1-2	-	TRBD1	CASSLKGAGGYTF	TGTGCCAGCAGTTTAAAGGGGGCAGGAGGCTACACCTTC
TRBV12-3/TRBV12-4	TRBJ1-1	-	-	CASRLGQAFF	TGTGCCAGCAGGCTAGGCCAAGCTTTCTTT